Each of the 11 T cell receptor beta chains below was sequenced from the same sample in a study of T cell responses to AZD1222 COVID-19 vaccine. The assay was immunoSEQ multiplex PCR, and TCRdb's table has in-frame clones only and misses some. The profile covers almost 95,000 clones, with approximately 81% appearing a single time and over 3.5% taken by the ten largest. Sequenced material: peripheral blood, taken 28 days after the second AZD1222 dose. The receptor set was obtained from an adult who received the AZD1222 COVID-19 vaccine.

This rearrangement joins TRBV18 to TRBJ1-5; D unresolved. This CDR3 spans 14 amino acids. In germline, CDR1 is KGHSH, CDR2 LQKENI. V shed 4 bases and J shed 2 bases, with 9 bases lying between them. This chain's CDR3 is CASSLNIGNQPQHF. Here the CDR3 DNA reads TGTGCCAGCTCACTAAACATAGGCAATCAGCCCCAGCATTTT. Using reference TRBV18 and TRBJ1-5 for the parts outside the CDR3, the full variable domain is NAGVMQNPRHLVRRRGQEARLRCSPMKGHSHVYWYRQLPEEGLKFMVYLQKENIIDESGMPKERFSAEFPKEGPSILRIQQVVRGDSAAYFCASSLNIGNQPQHFGDGTRLSIL.

The chain combines TRBV11-2 with TRBJ2-7; 8 bases are shared with TRBD2. V dropped 5 bases and J dropped 2; count of bases not matched to a gene: 8. Germline CDR1 and CDR2: SGHAT and FQNNGV. CDR3 size: 15 residues. The CDR3 bases are TGTGCCAGCAGCCCCACCGTCGGGGGGGCCTACGAGCAGTACTTC. It translates to CASSPTVGGAYEQYF.

Only one count was recorded for this clone. This chain connects TRBV6-1 to TRBJ1-2; no firm D call. CDR1 MNHNS and CDR2 SASEGT come from the germline V gene. The CDR3 covers 15 residues. The V and J ends lost 3 bases and 0 bases respectively, with 11 bases between them. The CDR3 DNA sequence: TGTGCCAGCAGTGAGAGACGGATAGCTAACTATGGCTACACCTTC. Protein product: CASSERRIANYGYTF.

The chain links TRBV10-3 to TRBJ1-2; weak D call: TRBD1 (6 bases). Between the trimmed V and J ends, which lost 8 bases and 2 bases, there was a span of 15 bases. Germline V CDR1 and CDR2: ENHRY, SYGVKD. This CDR3 comprises 14 residues. CDR3 bases: TGTGCCATCGCAGTGGACAGACTGAACTATGGCTACACCTTC. Its protein product is CAIAVDRLNYGYTF.

The rearrangement links TRBV4-3 to TRBJ1-4; D gene unclear. Trimming pared 1 base from V and 6 bases from J, leaving 12 bases between. The CDR3 has 15 amino acids. The germline V gene encodes CDR1 LGHNA and CDR2 YSLEER. CDR3 residues: CASSQGLDGYEKLFF. The CDR3 nucleotides are TGCGCCAGCAGCCAAGGCTTAGACGGATATGAAAAACTGTTTTTT.

J is TRBJ2-2 and V is TRBV4-2; D ambiguous. CDR1 and CDR2 (germline): LGHNA, YNFKEQ. The V gene lost 0 bases and the J gene lost 1 base, with 6 bases spanning the gap. The CDR3 totals 15 residues. The CDR3 DNA is TGTGCCAGCAGCCAAGACAGCCTGAACACCGGGGAGCTGTTTTTT. Amino acid sequence: CASSQDSLNTGELFF.

Comment on this clone: The sample contains more than one DNA sequence encoding this CDR3. The V and J genes are TRBV11-2 and TRBJ2-5, with D hard to call. Germline V gives CDR1 SGHAT, CDR2 FQNNGV. CDR3 length: 12 residues. The germline V and J ends were trimmed by 4 bases and 4 bases, with 7 bases remaining between them. The CDR3 spells CASSSQRETQYF. CDR3 DNA sequence: TGTGCCAGCAGCTCCCAGCGAGAGACCCAGTACTTC.

This chain connects TRBV18 to TRBJ2-1, with D hard to call. CDR3 length: 13 amino acids. Germline V gene lookup returns CDR1 KGHSH and CDR2 LQKENI. V lost 6 bases to trimming and J lost 1 base, with 7 bases between them. This chain's CDR3 is CASSAESYNEQFF. For the CDR3, the DNA is TGTGCCAGCTCGGCGGAGTCCTACAATGAGCAGTTCTTC. Looking up the rest from reference TRBV18 and TRBJ2-1 gives the full variable domain: NAGVMQNPRHLVRRRGQEARLRCSPMKGHSHVYWYRQLPEEGLKFMVYLQKENIIDESGMPKERFSAEFPKEGPSILRIQQVVRGDSAAYFCASSAESYNEQFFGPGTRLTVL.

The sample holds one count of this clone. The chain employs TRBV4-1 and TRBJ2-7; no definite D call. CDR3 length equals 14 residues. CDR1 MGHRA and CDR2 YSYEKL come from the germline V gene. Deletions cut 0 bases from V and 3 bases from J, with 9 bases between. CDR3 nucleotide sequence: TGCGCCAGCAGCCAAGATTCATCGAGCTACGAGCAGTACTTC. It specifies CASSQDSSSYEQYF.

The chain couples TRBV19 to TRBJ1-1; TRBD1 aligns across 9 bases. The CDR3 spans 15 residues. The germline CDR1 and CDR2 sequences are LNHDA and SQIVND (reference sequence). Germline trimming cut 6 bases from V and 2 bases from J; bases unmatched to any gene: 7. This CDR3 is CASRQLDRGNTEAFF. In DNA, the CDR3 is TGTGCCAGTAGGCAACTGGACAGGGGAAACACTGAAGCTTTCTTT.

The chain employs TRBV2 and TRBJ2-2; D is unresolved. From germline, CDR1 is SNHLY and CDR2 FYNNEI. Between the trimmed V and J ends, which lost 4 bases and 6 bases, there was a span of 3 bases. The CDR3 length is 11 residues. The CDR3 here is CASSVSGELFF. CDR3 bases: TGTGCCAGCAGTGTTTCCGGGGAGCTGTTTTTT.